These T cell receptor beta chains were read from a single sample in a study of T cell changes during pregnancy in multiple sclerosis. Profiled with immunoSEQ multiplex PCR; TCRdb holds only in-frame clones, not every one. The profile shows approximately 83,000 clones, 90% to 95% of them singletons. Sequenced material: peripheral blood, taken in the first trimester of pregnancy. The receptors derive from a female donor with multiple sclerosis, enrolled in a pregnancy study. The CDR3 runs from the conserved cysteine through the conserved F or W. A D gene is named only where the DNA matches it firmly. Only some rows state a clone size, as once, few, many or a class for expanded clones.

d_call	clone_size	v_call	j_call	cdr3_aa	cdr3_nt
TRBD1	-	TRBV6-6	TRBJ1-2	CASSYGQETNYGYTF	TGTGCCAGCAGTTACGGACAGGAGACTAACTATGGCTACACCTTC
TRBD2	-	TRBV9	TRBJ2-5	CASSVLGSGVSETQYF	TGTGCCAGCAGCGTACTCGGTAGCGGGGTTTCAGAGACCCAGTACTTC
-	-	TRBV25-1	TRBJ1-2	CASSEGNGYTF	TGTGCCAGCAGTGAGGGCAATGGCTACACCTTC
-	-	TRBV19	TRBJ2-7	CASIRQSRCFEQYF	TGTGCCAGTATTAGACAGTCCAGATGTTTCGAGCAGTACTTC
TRBD1	-	TRBV29-1	TRBJ1-1	CSAGDSRTEAFF	TGCAGCGCTGGGGACAGTCGGACTGAAGCTTTCTTT
-	-	TRBV7-2	TRBJ1-2	CASSLDGSGRGYTF	TGTGCCAGCAGCTTAGATGGGTCCGGGAGGGGCTACACCTTC
-	-	TRBV9	TRBJ2-2	CASSPTGAGELFF	TGTGCCAGCAGCCCCACGGGGGCCGGGGAGCTGTTTTTT
-	-	TRBV6-6	TRBJ2-1	CASSYPQQAYNEQFF	TGTGCCAGCAGTTACCCCCAACAGGCCTACAATGAGCAGTTCTTC
-	-	TRBV2	TRBJ1-2	CASSIYGGGEDGYTF	TGTGCCAGCAGTATTTACGGGGGTGGGGAAGATGGCTACACCTTC
TRBD1	once	TRBV19	TRBJ1-2	CAVYRGAFYGYTF	TGTGCCGTTTACAGGGGAGCATTCTATGGCTACACCTTC
TRBD2	-	TRBV7-9	TRBJ2-5	CASSKRGLAGQETQYF	TGTGCCAGCAGCAAGAGGGGACTAGCGGGACAAGAGACCCAGTACTTC
TRBD2	-	TRBV27	TRBJ2-1	CASSPGTSIGNEQFF	TGTGCCAGCAGTCCCGGGACTAGCATAGGAAATGAGCAGTTCTTC
-	-	TRBV19	TRBJ1-1	CASSTSLPIEAFF	TGTGCCAGTAGTACGAGTCTACCTATTGAAGCTTTCTTT
TRBD1	-	TRBV19	TRBJ2-5	CASSIDRGTGQGIETQYF	TGTGCCAGTAGTATAGACCGGGGGACGGGACAGGGCATCGAGACCCAGTACTTC
TRBD2	-	TRBV19	TRBJ2-1	CASSIERGYNEQFF	TGTGCCAGTAGTATCGAGCGGGGATACAATGAGCAGTTCTTC
-	-	TRBV9	TRBJ2-7	CASSGPGLPSYEQYF	TGTGCCAGCAGCGGGCCGGGACTTCCATCCTACGAGCAGTACTTC
TRBD2	-	TRBV28	TRBJ2-5	CASRPTSGTQETQYF	TGTGCCAGCAGACCGACTAGCGGTACGCAAGAGACCCAGTACTTC
TRBD1	-	TRBV6-6	TRBJ2-7	CASSLSGTGSYEQYF	TGTGCCAGCAGTTTGTCCGGGACAGGGTCCTACGAGCAGTACTTC
TRBD1	-	TRBV5-1	TRBJ2-5	CASSIGQVEETQYF	TGCGCCAGCAGCATAGGACAGGTCGAAGAGACCCAGTACTTC
-	-	TRBV19	TRBJ2-7	CASSEASGYEQYF	TGTGCCAGTAGTGAGGCATCGGGTTACGAGCAGTACTTC
-	-	TRBV7-9	TRBJ1-1	CASSYPPQGVSLSEAFF	TGTGCCAGCAGCTACCCTCCACAGGGAGTGTCTCTCTCTGAAGCTTTCTTT
-	-	TRBV7-9	TRBJ1-5	CASSLAGQGHQPQHF	TGTGCCAGCAGCTTAGCGGGCCAGGGCCATCAGCCCCAGCATTTT
TRBD1	-	TRBV29-1	TRBJ2-1	CSVQSGTAYNEQFF	TGCAGCGTTCAATCCGGGACAGCATACAATGAGCAGTTCTTC
TRBD2	-	TRBV27	TRBJ2-5	CASSLGLAGGLGETQYF	TGTGCCAGCAGTCTGGGACTAGCGGGGGGCTTGGGGGAGACCCAGTACTTC
TRBD2	-	TRBV14	TRBJ2-3	CASSQIGTSGITDTQYF	TGTGCCAGCAGCCAAATAGGGACTAGCGGAATCACAGATACGCAGTATTTT
-	-	TRBV10-3	TRBJ1-1	CAISEWNSEAFF	TGTGCCATCAGTGAGTGGAACAGTGAAGCTTTCTTT
TRBD2	-	TRBV5-4	TRBJ2-5	CASSLAGGKQTQYF	TGTGCCAGCAGCTTGGCGGGGGGTAAGCAGACCCAGTACTTC
-	-	TRBV7-6	TRBJ2-3	CASSREPNTDTQYF	TGTGCCAGCAGCCGAGAGCCGAACACAGATACGCAGTATTTT
-	-	TRBV29-1	TRBJ1-4	CSNSGTGACIWIEKLFF	TGCAGCAACTCGGGAACGGGAGCTTGCATTTGGATTGAAAAACTGTTTTTT
-	-	TRBV5-1	TRBJ1-2	CASSSGGISDGYTF	TGCGCCAGCTCCAGCGGGGGTATATCGGATGGCTACACCTTC
-	few	TRBV11-2	TRBJ1-1	CASSLLTTEAFF	TGTGCCAGCAGCTTACTAACGACTGAAGCTTTCTTT